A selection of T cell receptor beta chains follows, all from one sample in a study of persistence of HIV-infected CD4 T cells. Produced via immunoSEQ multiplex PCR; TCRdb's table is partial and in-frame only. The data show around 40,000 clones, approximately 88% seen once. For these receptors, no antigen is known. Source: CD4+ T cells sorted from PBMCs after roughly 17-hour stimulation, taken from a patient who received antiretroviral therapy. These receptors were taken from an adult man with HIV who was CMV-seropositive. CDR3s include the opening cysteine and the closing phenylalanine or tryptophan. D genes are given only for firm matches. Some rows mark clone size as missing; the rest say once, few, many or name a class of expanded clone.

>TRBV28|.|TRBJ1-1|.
TGTGCCAGCCGACAGAGAGAGAACACTGAAGCTTTCTTT
CASRQRENTEAFF
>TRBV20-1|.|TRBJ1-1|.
TGCAGTGCTAGTGGGCAGGGTACTGAAGCTTTCTTT
CSASGQGTEAFF
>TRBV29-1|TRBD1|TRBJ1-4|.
TGCAGCGTTCGCTCCCTTCAGGGGGCGGGAGAAAAACTGTTTTTT
CSVRSLQGAGEKLFF
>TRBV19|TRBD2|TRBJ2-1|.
TGTGCCAGTACCTCACCCCCACGGGGGGGTTCAGGTGAGCAGTTCTTC
CASTSPPRGGSGEQFF
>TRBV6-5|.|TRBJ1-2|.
TGTGCCAGCAGTTTAAGGGGGGGGCACGGTAACTATGGCTACACCTTC
CASSLRGGHGNYGYTF
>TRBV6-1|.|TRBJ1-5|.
TGTGCCAGCAGTGAAAGGGGACGGATGAATCAGCCCCAGCATTTT
CASSERGRMNQPQHF
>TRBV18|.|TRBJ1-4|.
TGTGCCAGCTCACAGGGGCTCAATGAAAAACTGTTTTTT
CASSQGLNEKLFF
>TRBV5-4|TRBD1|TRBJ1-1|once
TGTGCCAGCCAAATCGGACAGGCTAACACTGAAGCTTTCTTT
CASQIGQANTEAFF
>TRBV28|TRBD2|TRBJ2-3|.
TGTGCCAGCAGTTTATGGGTAGCGGGGGTCACAGATACGCAGTATTTT
CASSLWVAGVTDTQYF
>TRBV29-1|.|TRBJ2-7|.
TGCAGCGTTGGCAGGGGTCAGGCCGAGCAGTACTTC
CSVGRGQAEQYF
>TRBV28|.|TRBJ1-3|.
TGTGCCAGCAGTATAGGGAAAGGAAACACCATATATTTT
CASSIGKGNTIYF
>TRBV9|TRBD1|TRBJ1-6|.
TGTGCCAGCAGCGCGCGACAGGGATCGGATAATTCACCCCTCCACTTT
CASSARQGSDNSPLHF
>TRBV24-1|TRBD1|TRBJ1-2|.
TGTGCCACCAGTGCCCAATCGACAGGGATTAACTATGGCTACACCTTC
CATSAQSTGINYGYTF
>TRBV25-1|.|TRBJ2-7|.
TGTGCCAGCAGTGAGGGGGGAAGATTCTACGAGCAGTACTTC
CASSEGGRFYEQYF
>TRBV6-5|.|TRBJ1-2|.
TGTGCCAGCAGTATTCAGCACTATGGCTACACCTTC
CASSIQHYGYTF
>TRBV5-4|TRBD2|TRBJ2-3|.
TGTGCCAGCAGCTTGTATCTCGGGGGGGACTCAGATACGCAGTATTTT
CASSLYLGGDSDTQYF
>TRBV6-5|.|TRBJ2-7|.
TGTGCCAGCAGTTCTACAGGGACCTACGAGCAGTACTTC
CASSSTGTYEQYF
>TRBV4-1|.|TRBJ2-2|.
TGCGCCAGCAGCGATCGGGGGAACACCGGGGAGCTGTTTTTT
CASSDRGNTGELFF
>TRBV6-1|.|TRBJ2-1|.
TGTGCCAGCAGTGATCCTTCTAGCGGCGGACAGCGTGAGCAGTTCTTC
CASSDPSSGGQREQFF
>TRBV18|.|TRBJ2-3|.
TGTGCCAGCTCACCACCGAGAACTGGACAGACCGAGGTACGCACAGATACGCAGTATTTT
CASSPPRTGQTEVRTDTQYF
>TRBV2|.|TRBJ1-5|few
TGTGCCAGCCTGGGGGGGGCTGGTCAGCCCCAGCATTTT
CASLGGAGQPQHF
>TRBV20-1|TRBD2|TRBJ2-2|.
TGCAGTGCTAGTCCCCTACGGGGGGGGGACACCGGGGAGCTGTTTTTT
CSASPLRGGDTGELFF
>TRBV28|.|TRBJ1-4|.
TGTGCCAGCAGTTTGGGGGCCGGGGGGGTAGGGTATGAAAAACTGTTTTTT
CASSLGAGGVGYEKLFF
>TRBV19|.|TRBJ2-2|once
TGTGCCAGTAGTTTCTGGCGGGGCCTTGGGGCCGGGGAGCTGTTTTTT
CASSFWRGLGAGELFF
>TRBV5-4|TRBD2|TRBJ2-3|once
TGTGCCAGCAGCCCTGGACTAGCGGGGGGTGGCGATACGCAGTATTTT
CASSPGLAGGGDTQYF
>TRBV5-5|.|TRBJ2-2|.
TGTGCCAGCAGCATAGGGGGGAACACCGGGGAGCTGTTTTTT
CASSIGGNTGELFF
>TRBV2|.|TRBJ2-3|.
TGTGCCAGCACCCTGAACGAGGACGCAAGAAGGTATTTT
CASTLNEDARRYF
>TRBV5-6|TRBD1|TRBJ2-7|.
TGTGCCAGCAGCTTGGGACAGGGGAGGACCACGGGGCAGTACTTC
CASSLGQGRTTGQYF
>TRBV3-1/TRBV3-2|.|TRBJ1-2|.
TGTGCCAGCAGCCAATCTCTGGGTGGCTACACCTTC
CASSQSLGGYTF
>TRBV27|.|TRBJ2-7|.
TGTGCCAGCAGCTCACCCACTAGGGGGGTCGAGCAGTACTTC
CASSSPTRGVEQYF
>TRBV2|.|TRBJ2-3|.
TGTGCCAGCAGTCGCATTGGGGGACAAGTTACAGATACGCAGTATTTT
CASSRIGGQVTDTQYF
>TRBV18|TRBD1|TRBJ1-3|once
TGTGCCAGCTCATCTGACAGGGGGCTTTCATCTTCTGGAAACACCATATATTTT
CASSSDRGLSSSGNTIYF
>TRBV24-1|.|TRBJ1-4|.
TGTGCCACCAGTGATTCGGGAAAGGGCAGGGCCAATGAAAAACTGTTTTTT
CATSDSGKGRANEKLFF
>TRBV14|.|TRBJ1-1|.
TGTGCCAGCAGCCAGATACAGGGCTTAGGGGCTGAAGCTTTCTTT
CASSQIQGLGAEAFF
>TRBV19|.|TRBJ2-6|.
TGTGCCAGCAGGGACGGCTCTGGGGCCAACGTCCTGACTTTC
CASRDGSGANVLTF
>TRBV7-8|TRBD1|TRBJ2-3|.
TGTGCCAGCAGCTTAGCGAGAATCCGGGGACAGATCACAGATACGCAGTATTTT
CASSLARIRGQITDTQYF
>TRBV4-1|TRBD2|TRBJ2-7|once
TGCGCCAGCAGCCAAGGAAGCGGGGGATTCTACGAGCAGTACTTC
CASSQGSGGFYEQYF
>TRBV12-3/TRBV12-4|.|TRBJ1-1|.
TGTGCCAGCAGTTTATTGGGACACACTGAAGCTTTCTTT
CASSLLGHTEAFF
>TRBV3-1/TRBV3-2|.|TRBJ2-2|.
TGTGCCAGCAGCCAAGATGGAGGGGGCCGGCTGTTTTTT
CASSQDGGGRLFF
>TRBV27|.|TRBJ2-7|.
TGTGCCAGCAGTTTTCTCGCGGCCGCCTACGAGCAGTACTTC
CASSFLAAAYEQYF
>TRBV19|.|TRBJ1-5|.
TGTGCCAGCACGGACGGATATAGCAATCAGCCCCAGCATTTT
CASTDGYSNQPQHF
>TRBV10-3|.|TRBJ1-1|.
TGTGCCATCAGTGAGGGGCGGTTGAACACTGAAGCTTTCTTT
CAISEGRLNTEAFF
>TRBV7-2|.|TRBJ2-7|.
TGTGCCAGCAGTTCGGGCCCTTCACGAAACTACGAGCAGTACTTC
CASSSGPSRNYEQYF
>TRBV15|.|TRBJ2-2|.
TGTGCCACCAGCAGAGGCACGGAGGCCTCCGGGGAGCTGTTTTTT
CATSRGTEASGELFF
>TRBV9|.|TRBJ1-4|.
TGTGCCAGCAGCACGGATGACCGATTCGATGAAAAACTGTTTTTT
CASSTDDRFDEKLFF
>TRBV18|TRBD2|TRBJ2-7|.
TGTGCCAGCTCACTCCAAGCGGGGGTTACATCCGAGCAGTACTTC
CASSLQAGVTSEQYF
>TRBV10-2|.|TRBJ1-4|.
TGCGCCAGCAGTGTGGGGGTTGGGCTGGGTGAAAAACTGTTTTTT
CASSVGVGLGEKLFF
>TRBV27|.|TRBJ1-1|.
TGTGCCAGCCGGACGTCGGGTCAGAACACTGAAGCTTTCTTT
CASRTSGQNTEAFF
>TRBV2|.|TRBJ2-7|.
TGTGCCAGCAGTGAGTTGTCACAGGCAAGCTACGAGCAGTACTTC
CASSELSQASYEQYF
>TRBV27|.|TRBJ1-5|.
TGTGCCAGCAGTTTATCAGCCGTTAGCAATCAGCCCCAGCATTTT
CASSLSAVSNQPQHF
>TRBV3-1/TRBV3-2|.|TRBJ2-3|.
TGTGCCAGCAGCCAAGGACTGTTCACAGATACGCAGTATTTT
CASSQGLFTDTQYF
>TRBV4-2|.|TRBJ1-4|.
TGTGCCAGCAGCCAACCCGACAGGAGCTCAGCTAATGAAAAACTGTTTTTT
CASSQPDRSSANEKLFF
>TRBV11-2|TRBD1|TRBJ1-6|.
TGTGCCAGCAGCCCCCACATGGGACAGGGGGCACAAGATTCACCCCTCCACTTT
CASSPHMGQGAQDSPLHF
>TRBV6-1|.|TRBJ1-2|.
TGTGCCAGCAGTGAACTCATAGGAGGGGATGCCTATGGCTACACCTTC
CASSELIGGDAYGYTF
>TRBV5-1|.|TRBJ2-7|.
TGCGCCAGCAGCTTGGAACAGGGTAGGAGGTACGAGCAGTACTTC
CASSLEQGRRYEQYF
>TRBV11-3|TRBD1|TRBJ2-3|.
TGTGCCAGCAGTCGAACAGGGGTCAGGACAGATACGCAGTATTTT
CASSRTGVRTDTQYF
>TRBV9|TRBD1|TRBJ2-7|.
TGTGCCAGCAGCGTAGGGCCGGGACAGCAATACGAGCAGTACTTC
CASSVGPGQQYEQYF
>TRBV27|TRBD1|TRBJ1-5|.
TGTGCCAGCAGCGACAGGGAGAATCAGCCCCAGCATTTT
CASSDRENQPQHF
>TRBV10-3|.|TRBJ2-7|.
TGTGCCATCAGTCCGACGGGATTTTACGAGCAGTACTTC
CAISPTGFYEQYF
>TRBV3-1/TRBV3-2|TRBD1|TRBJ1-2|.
TGTGCCAGCAGCCGACACTTGGACAGGGGGCGTGGCTACACCTTC
CASSRHLDRGRGYTF